The entry below describes one TCR beta chain. Its antigen is as yet unknown. This sample is drawn from a study of T-cell reconstitution after alpha-beta-depleted transplantation in children. Study-wide points: The high TCRbeta diversity at day 60 in some patients came from surviving recipient T cells and thymic progenitors.

The ends lost 5 bases at V and 8 bases at J; junction bases unmatched: 5. The CDR3 sequence is 13 residues long. Germline-derived CDR1 and CDR2 are SQVTM and ANQGSEA. Researchers prepared the TCRbeta library using unique molecular identifiers, the study reports. One entry per CDR3 protein, called by TCRdb with MiXCR from the PCR reads. The sample has roughly 160,000 distinct CDR3 sequences; 11% are singletons. The clonotype originates from a boy between 2 and 15 years old with acute myeloid leukemia, due to receive a stem cell transplant. The sequencing used PBMCs, collected before TCRalphabeta/CD19-depleted stem cell transplant. V is TRBV29-1 and J is TRBJ2-1, with 11 bases matching TRBD2. The CDR3 region is CSVLAGGKDEQFF. CDR3 nucleotides: TGCAGCGTTCTAGCGGGAGGAAAGGATGAGCAGTTCTTC.